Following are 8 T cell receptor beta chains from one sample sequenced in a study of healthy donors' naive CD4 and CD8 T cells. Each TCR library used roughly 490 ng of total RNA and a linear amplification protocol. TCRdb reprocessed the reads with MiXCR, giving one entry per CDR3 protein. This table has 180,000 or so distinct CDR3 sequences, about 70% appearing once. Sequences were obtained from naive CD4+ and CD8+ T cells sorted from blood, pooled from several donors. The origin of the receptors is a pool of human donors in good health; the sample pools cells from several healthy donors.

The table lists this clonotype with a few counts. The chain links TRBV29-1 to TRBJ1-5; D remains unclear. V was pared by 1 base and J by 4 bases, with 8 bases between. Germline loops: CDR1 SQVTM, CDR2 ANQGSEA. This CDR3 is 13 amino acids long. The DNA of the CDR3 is TGCAGCGTTGAAGGGGGAAGAAATCAGCCCCAGCATTTT. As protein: CSVEGGRNQPQHF.

The CDR3 coding sequence is TGCGCCAGCAGGGCAGGGTGGAACACTGAAGCTTTCTTT. Translation: CASRAGWNTEAFF. The chain joins TRBV5-1 to TRBJ1-1; possible D gene TRBD1, 5 bases. Germline V gene lookup returns CDR1 SGHRS and CDR2 YFSETQ. The CDR3 covers 13 residues. V lost 5 bases to trimming and J lost 1 base, with 9 bases between them.

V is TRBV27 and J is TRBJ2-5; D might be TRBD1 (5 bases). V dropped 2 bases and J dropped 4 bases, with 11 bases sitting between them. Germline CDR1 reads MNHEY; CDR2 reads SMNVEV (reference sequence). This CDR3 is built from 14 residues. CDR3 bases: TGTGCCAGCAGTTTAAAGGGTAGGGGAGAGACCCAGTACTTC. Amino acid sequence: CASSLKGRGETQYF.

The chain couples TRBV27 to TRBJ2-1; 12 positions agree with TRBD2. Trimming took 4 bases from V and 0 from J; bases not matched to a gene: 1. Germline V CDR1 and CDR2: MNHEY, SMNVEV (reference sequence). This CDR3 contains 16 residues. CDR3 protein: CASSWTSGVSYNEQFF. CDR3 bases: TGTGCCAGCAGTTGGACTAGCGGGGTCTCCTACAATGAGCAGTTCTTC.

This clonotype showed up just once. The CDR3 DNA follows: TGTGCCAGCAGTTGGGACGGGGTTAACAATTCACCCCTCCACTTT. Translating it yields CASSWDGVNNSPLHF. This chain links TRBV27 with TRBJ1-6, with D perhaps TRBD1 (5 bases). The V end was cut by 4 bases, the J end by 7 bases, with 14 bases between. This CDR3 is 15 amino acids long. Germline V lookup: CDR1 MNHEY, CDR2 SMNVEV (reference sequence).

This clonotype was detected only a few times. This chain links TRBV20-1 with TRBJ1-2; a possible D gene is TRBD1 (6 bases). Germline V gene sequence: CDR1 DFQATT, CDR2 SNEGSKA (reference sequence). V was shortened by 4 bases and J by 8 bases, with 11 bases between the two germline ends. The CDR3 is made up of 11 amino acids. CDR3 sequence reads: CSAITGRGYTF. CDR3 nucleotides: TGCAGTGCTATCACAGGGAGAGGCTACACCTTC.

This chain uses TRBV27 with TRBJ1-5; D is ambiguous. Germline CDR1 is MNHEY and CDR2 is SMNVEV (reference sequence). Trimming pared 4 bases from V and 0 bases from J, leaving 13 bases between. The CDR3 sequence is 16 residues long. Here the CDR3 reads CASSSLGVNSNQPQHF. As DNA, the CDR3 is TGTGCCAGCAGTTCATTGGGTGTGAATAGCAATCAGCCCCAGCATTTT.

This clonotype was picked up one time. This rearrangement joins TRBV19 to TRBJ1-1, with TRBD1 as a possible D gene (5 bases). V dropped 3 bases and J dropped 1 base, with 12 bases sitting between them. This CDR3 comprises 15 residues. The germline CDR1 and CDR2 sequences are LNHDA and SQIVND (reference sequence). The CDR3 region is CASSIGTLGNTEAFF. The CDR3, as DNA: TGTGCCAGTAGTATTGGGACTCTGGGGAACACTGAAGCTTTCTTT.